These 3 T cell receptor beta chains were all obtained from the same sample, sequenced in a study of blood T cell repertoires in COVID-19 (dated by TCRdb to between 2020 and 2021). Libraries were prepared through the immunoSEQ multiplex PCR assay. Imported from immuneACCESS, the table was reduced by TCRdb to in-frame sequences with V and J called. These copies leave out some clones; in studies compared against another copy, an unresolved V gene accounts for under half, and the cause of the remainder is not known. This sample comprises over 80,000 clones, approximately 71% of them detected only once. Of the sample, roughly 4% falls within the top ten clones. The sequenced sample consisted of peripheral blood. These receptors all come from a woman aged 50 to 65 with acute or convalescent COVID-19.

V and J are TRBV11-3 and TRBJ1-4, with D tentatively TRBD1 (6 bases). The germline V gene encodes CDR1 SGHNT and CDR2 YENEEA. The CDR3 has 11 residues. The V end lost 4 bases, the J end lost 10 bases, and 7 bases lay between the germline ends. In DNA form, the CDR3 reads TGTGCCAGCAGCTCCAGGGGAAAACTGTTTTTT. As protein: CASSSRGKLFF.

The rearrangement uses TRBV5-1 and TRBJ1-1, with TRBD1 matching over 7 bases. The CDR3 runs 15 residues. Germline CDR1 SGHRS, CDR2 YFSETQ. The trim removed 0 bases at V and 1 base at J, leaving 3 bases unmatched. CDR3 nucleotides: TGCGCCAGCAGCTTGGGGACAGGAGAGAACACTGAAGCTTTCTTT. Protein product: CASSLGTGENTEAFF.

The rearrangement joins TRBV7-9 to TRBJ1-2; D remains unclear. This CDR3 contains 13 residues. V gave up 2 bases and J gave up 7 bases, with 11 bases separating them. The germline V gene has CDR1 SEHNR and CDR2 FQNEAQ (reference sequence). The DNA for the CDR3 is TGTGCCAGCAGCTTACTGACATTAGGTGGCTACACCTTC. This sequence encodes CASSLLTLGGYTF.